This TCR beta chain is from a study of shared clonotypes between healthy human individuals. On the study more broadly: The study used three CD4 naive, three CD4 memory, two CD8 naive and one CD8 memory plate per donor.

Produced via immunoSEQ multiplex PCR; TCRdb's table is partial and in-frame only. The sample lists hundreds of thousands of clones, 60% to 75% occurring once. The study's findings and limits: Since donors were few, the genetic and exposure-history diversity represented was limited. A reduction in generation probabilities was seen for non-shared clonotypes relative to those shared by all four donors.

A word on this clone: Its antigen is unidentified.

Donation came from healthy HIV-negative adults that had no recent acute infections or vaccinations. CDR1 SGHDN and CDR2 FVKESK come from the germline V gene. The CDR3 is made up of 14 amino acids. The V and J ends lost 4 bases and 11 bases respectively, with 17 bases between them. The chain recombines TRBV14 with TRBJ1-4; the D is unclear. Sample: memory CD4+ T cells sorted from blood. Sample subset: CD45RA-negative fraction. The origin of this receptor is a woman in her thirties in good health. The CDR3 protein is CASSRGLSGGKLFF. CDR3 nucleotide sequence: TGTGCCAGCAGCCGAGGTCTTTCAGGTGGGAAACTGTTTTTT.